These 27 T cell receptor beta chains share one sample of origin, sequenced in a study of cytomegalovirus exposure and HLA in healthy donors. In the PCR, 60 Vbeta and 13 Jbeta primers were used. Generated by immunoSEQ multiplex PCR, the TCRdb table keeps only in-frame clones and is missing some. The sample includes hundreds of thousands of clones, approximately 78% of them seen just once. Sequenced input: PBMCs. The receptors here all came from a male donor in good health and CMV-seronegative.

This rearrangement joins TRBV28 to TRBJ1-5, with D perhaps matching TRBD1 (5 bases). Germline loops: CDR1 MDHEN, CDR2 SYDVKM. V dropped 3 bases and J dropped 4 bases, with 13 bases sitting between them. The length of the CDR3 is 15 residues. The CDR3 DNA follows: TGTGCCAGCAGTTTGGCGCAGGGTGGAAATCAGCCCCAGCATTTT. This encodes CASSLAQGGNQPQHF.

The count of this clone is one. The rearrangement uses TRBV27 and TRBJ2-5; TRBD2 is a possible D gene (6 bases). Gene TRBJ2-7 matches the end of the DNA better, so the J call may be wrong. CDR1 is MNHEY, CDR2 SMNVEV, per germline (reference sequence). The CDR3 is 14 amino acids. CDR3 nucleotides: TGTGCCAGCAGTTTGGGCGGGGATTTCTACGAGCAGTACTTC. Its translation is CASSLGGDFYEQYF.

The CDR3 DNA reads TGTGCCAGCAGCACAGGGGGCTTGAGCAATCAGCCCCAGCATTTT. Residues: CASSTGGLSNQPQHF. V is TRBV6-6 and J is TRBJ1-5, with TRBD1 matching 9 bases. V lost 6 bases, J lost 1 base, and 4 bases stayed unmatched. Germline V lookup: CDR1 MNHNY, CDR2 SVGAGI (reference sequence). CDR3 length: 15 residues.

The J gene is TRBJ1-4, the V gene TRBV6-6, with D perhaps matching TRBD1 (6 bases). The germline gives CDR1 MNHNY, CDR2 SVGAGI (reference sequence). V dropped 0 bases and J dropped 2 bases, with 7 bases sitting between them. The CDR3 totals 15 residues. The CDR3 nucleotides read TGTGCCAGCAGTTACTCCAGGGGTACTAATGAAAAACTGTTTTTT. As protein: CASSYSRGTNEKLFF.

The chain carries TRBV7-9 and TRBJ2-1; TRBD2 might be the D (5 bases). The V gene's germline CDR1 is SEHNR and CDR2 FQNEAQ (reference sequence). CDR3 length: 14 amino acids. V was cut by 8 bases and J by 5 bases, with 16 bases left in between. The CDR3 reads CASSPAGSHNEQFF. In DNA, the CDR3 is TGTGCCAGCTCCCCCGCGGGCTCTCACAATGAGCAGTTCTTC.

This clone was detected only a few times. The CDR3: CASSLAGVYEQYF. CDR3 sequence (DNA): TGTGCCAGCAGTTTAGCAGGGGTCTACGAGCAGTACTTC. The chain joins TRBV27 to TRBJ2-7; D is possibly TRBD1 (6 bases). CDR3 length: 13 amino acids. V gave up 2 bases and J gave up 3 bases, with 8 bases separating them. Germline V CDR1 and CDR2: MNHEY, SMNVEV (reference sequence).

The chain recombines TRBV5-6 with TRBJ2-5, with a weak D call TRBD1 (6 bases). Trimming stripped 0 bases from V and 11 bases from J, with 14 bases between. CDR1 is SGHDT and CDR2 is YYEEEE in the germline V gene. CDR3 size: 13 residues. CDR3 residues: CASSLALGASQYF. The CDR3 DNA sequence: TGTGCCAGCAGCTTGGCTTTGGGGGCCTCTCAGTACTTC.

This clone is labeled as medium-sized. The rearrangement uses TRBV6-5 and TRBJ1-3; 9 bases match TRBD1. The ends lost 6 bases at V and 4 bases at J; junction bases unmatched: 10. This CDR3 has 16 residues. Germline loops: CDR1 MNHEY, CDR2 SVGAGI. Here the CDR3 reads CASSYGTGSHGNTIYF. DNA of the CDR3: TGTGCCAGCAGCTACGGGACAGGGTCGCACGGAAACACCATATATTTT.

The J gene is TRBJ1-5, the V gene TRBV2; D is unresolved. CDR1 is SNHLY, CDR2 FYNNEI, per germline. The CDR3 is made up of 12 amino acids. Between the trimmed V and J ends, which lost 7 bases and 9 bases, there was a span of 13 bases. The CDR3 region is CASNDTPGPQHF. The CDR3 DNA sequence: TGTGCCAGCAATGACACCCCGGGGCCCCAGCATTTT.

This rearrangement joins TRBV14 to TRBJ2-1, with D perhaps TRBD2 (6 bases). V was cut by 1 base and J by 9 bases, with 10 bases left in between. Germline CDR1 SGHDN, CDR2 FVKESK. The length of the CDR3 is 13 residues. CDR3 bases: TGTGCCAGCAGCCAAGTCCTAGCGTCTGAGCAGTTCTTC. This sequence encodes CASSQVLASEQFF. The whole variable domain, filled in from reference TRBV14 and TRBJ2-1, reads EAGVTQFPSHSVIEKGQTVTLRCDPISGHDNLYWYRRVMGKEIKFLLHFVKESKQDESGMPNNRFLAERTGGTYSTLKVQPAELEDSGVYFCASSQVLASEQFFGPGTRLTVL.

This chain joins TRBV18 and TRBJ2-7; 10 bases align to TRBD2. Germline CDR1 KGHSH, CDR2 LQKENI. This CDR3 region has 18 residues. The V segment lost 2 bases and the J segment 4 bases; nucleotides outside the gene matches: 14. CDR3 amino acids: CASSPRSAFLAGAYEQYF. In DNA form, the CDR3 reads TGTGCCAGCTCACCAAGGTCCGCCTTCCTAGCGGGAGCTTACGAGCAGTACTTC. Using reference TRBV18 and TRBJ2-7 for the parts outside the CDR3, the full variable domain is NAGVMQNPRHLVRRRGQEARLRCSPMKGHSHVYWYRQLPEEGLKFMVYLQKENIIDESGMPKERFSAEFPKEGPSILRIQQVVRGDSAAYFCASSPRSAFLAGAYEQYFGPGTRLTVT.

The rearrangement uses TRBV5-4 and TRBJ2-1, with D uncertain. This CDR3 contains 12 residues. Trimming cost V 2 bases and J 9 bases, with 9 bases left between them. Germline V gives CDR1 SGHNT, CDR2 YYREEE (reference sequence). The CDR3 coding sequence is TGTGCCAGCAGCTTTCCGCTCGGTGAGCAGTTCTTC. Protein product: CASSFPLGEQFF.

The CDR3, as DNA: TGTGCCAGCAGTTACACAGGGGAAGCTTTCTTT. Amino acids: CASSYTGEAFF. The chain recombines TRBV6-5 with TRBJ1-1; D might be TRBD1 (6 bases). Trimming left V 2 bases short and J 8 bases short, with 6 bases between. CDR3 length equals 11 residues. CDR1 is MNHEY, CDR2 SVGAGI, per germline.

The genes are TRBV6-4 and TRBJ2-7, with 12 bases fitting TRBD1. Per the germline V gene, CDR1 is MRHNA and CDR2 is SNTAGT. J lost 6 bases, V lost 3 bases, and 9 bases had no gene match. The CDR3 totals 16 residues. Here the CDR3 reads CASSEVGGTGGGEQYF. In DNA, the CDR3 is TGTGCCAGCAGTGAAGTAGGGGGGACAGGGGGCGGCGAGCAGTACTTC.

The chain employs TRBV28 and TRBJ2-7; 9 positions agree with TRBD1. Germline lookup yields CDR1 MDHEN and CDR2 SYDVKM. The trim removed 1 base at V and 7 bases at J, leaving 5 bases unmatched. The length of the CDR3 is 14 residues. The CDR3 bases are TGTGCCAGCAGTTTATTGGGGACAGGGATAGAGCAGTACTTC. This gives the protein CASSLLGTGIEQYF.

This rearrangement joins TRBV5-1 to TRBJ2-3, with 7 bases fitting TRBD1. CDR3 size: 14 residues. The junction had 12 bases not matched to a gene; V was cut back by 8 bases and J by 6 bases. Germline V CDR1 and CDR2: SGHRS, YFSETQ. The CDR3 region has the DNA TGCGCCAGTTACGGGACCGGACAGGCGGATACGCAGTATTTT. Protein product: CASYGTGQADTQYF. The complete variable domain, with remaining parts taken from reference TRBV5-1 and TRBJ2-3, reads KAGVTQTPRYLIKTRGQQVTLSCSPISGHRSVSWYQQTPGQGLQFLFEYFSETQRNKGNFPGRFSGRQFSNSRSEMNVSTLELGDSALYLCASYGTGQADTQYFGPGTRLTVL.

The V call is TRBV7-6, the J call TRBJ2-7; 8 nucleotides line up with TRBD2. The germline V gene has CDR1 SGHVS and CDR2 FNYEAQ. The CDR3 length is 15 residues. With 0 bases clipped from V and 1 base from J, the junction kept 2 bases outside the gene matches. DNA of the CDR3: TGTGCCAGCAGCTTAGCCGGACTAGCATCCTACGAGCAGTACTTC. It codes for CASSLAGLASYEQYF. The whole variable domain, remainder taken from reference TRBV7-6 and TRBJ2-7, is GAGVSQSPRYKVTKRGQDVALRCDPISGHVSLYWYRQALGQGPEFLTYFNYEAQQDKSGLPNDRFSAERPEGSISTLTIQRTEQRDSAMYRCASSLAGLASYEQYFGPGTRLTVT.

The rearrangement uses TRBV11-2 and TRBJ2-1; D uncertain. Trimming stripped 3 bases from V and 7 bases from J, with 10 bases between. Germline V gene sequence: CDR1 SGHAT, CDR2 FQNNGV. This CDR3 contains 13 residues. The CDR3 reads CASSFGQANEQFF. For the CDR3, the DNA is TGTGCCAGCAGCTTTGGGCAGGCGAATGAGCAGTTCTTC. Looking up the rest from reference TRBV11-2 and TRBJ2-1 gives the full variable domain: EAGVAQSPRYKIIEKRQSVAFWCNPISGHATLYWYQQILGQGPKLLIQFQNNGVVDDSQLPKDRFSAERLKGVDSTLKIQPAKLEDSAVYLCASSFGQANEQFFGPGTRLTVL.

In this sample, this clone turned up a few times. CDR3 amino acids: CASSQTGGVTEAFF. CDR3 nucleotides: TGTGCCAGCAGCCAAACAGGGGGCGTCACTGAAGCTTTCTTT. The V and J genes are TRBV6-6 and TRBJ1-1, with 9 bases aligning to TRBD1. This CDR3 has 14 amino acids. Germline CDR1 is MNHNY and CDR2 is SVGAGI (reference sequence). V lost 6 bases and J lost 4; bases outside the gene matches: 6.

This clone was recorded once. The chain couples TRBV5-1 to TRBJ1-4; 8 bases match TRBD1. This CDR3 spans 14 amino acids. Germline lookup yields CDR1 SGHRS and CDR2 YFSETQ. V shed 5 bases and J 2 bases; nucleotides not matched to a gene: 2. The CDR3 protein is CASRQGATNEKLFF. The CDR3 coding sequence is TGCGCCAGCAGGCAGGGGGCGACTAATGAAAAACTGTTTTTT.

This chain uses TRBV7-6 with TRBJ2-1; TRBD2 aligns across 7 bases. The CDR3 sequence is 15 residues long. Germline CDR1 and CDR2: SGHVS and FNYEAQ. The junction had 3 bases not matched to a gene; V was cut back by 1 base and J by 3 bases. The CDR3 reads CASSLGGSVYNEQFF. For the CDR3, the DNA is TGTGCCAGCAGCTTAGGCGGGAGTGTCTACAATGAGCAGTTCTTC.

This rearrangement joins TRBV10-1 to TRBJ2-1; 15 nucleotides align to TRBD2. CDR3 length equals 16 residues. Germline lookup yields CDR1 WNHNN and CDR2 SYGVQD (reference sequence). V dropped 5 bases and J dropped 5; count of bases not matched to a gene: 4. DNA of the CDR3: TGCGCCAGCAGTCCGGGACTAGCGGGGGGAGACAATGAGCAGTTCTTC. It is translated as CASSPGLAGGDNEQFF.

This chain links TRBV23-1 with TRBJ2-7; D is perhaps TRBD1 (6 bases). TRBV23-1 has ORF status, its function being uncertain. The CDR3 spans 16 residues. Between the trimmed V and J ends, which lost 2 bases and 4 bases, there was a span of 18 bases. CDR3 in amino acids: CASSQKQGRTGYEQYF. CDR3 coding DNA: TGCGCCAGCAGTCAAAAGCAGGGGCGCACCGGATACGAGCAGTACTTC.

This clone was counted between two and nine times. This chain uses TRBV6-6 with TRBJ2-7; D call uncertain. The CDR3 loop spans 13 amino acids. Trimming left V 7 bases short and J 0 bases short, with 10 bases between. Germline CDR1 is MNHNY and CDR2 is SVGAGI (reference sequence). Here the CDR3 reads CASNTLSSYEQYF. In nucleotides, the CDR3 is TGTGCCAGCAATACCCTGAGCTCCTACGAGCAGTACTTC.

This chain connects TRBV27 to TRBJ2-7, with D uncertain. Deletions cut 8 bases from V and 1 base from J, with 9 bases between. Germline loops: CDR1 MNHEY, CDR2 SMNVEV (reference sequence). The CDR3 loop spans 12 amino acids. In DNA form, the CDR3 reads TGTGCCAGCTCGGGTCCTTCCTACGAGCAGTACTTC. Translation gives CASSGPSYEQYF.

The V and J genes are TRBV27 and TRBJ2-3, with 10 bases fitting TRBD2. This CDR3 comprises 15 residues. CDR1 is MNHEY and CDR2 is SMNVEV in the germline V gene (reference sequence). Trimming removed 8 bases from V and 5 bases from J; junction bases left unmatched: 10. The CDR3 region has the DNA TGTGCCAGCCTACCCGGAGCGGGAGGGGGAGATACGCAGTATTTT. It yields the protein CASLPGAGGGDTQYF.

The chain combines TRBV6-5 with TRBJ2-3; a weak D match, TRBD2 (6 bases). V gave up 0 bases and J gave up 9 bases, with 10 bases separating them. Germline V gene data show CDR1 as MNHEY and CDR2 as SVGAGI. The CDR3 covers 13 residues. The CDR3 DNA reads as TGTGCCAGCAGTTACTCGGAGGGCCGGACGCAGTATTTT. Protein product: CASSYSEGRTQYF.